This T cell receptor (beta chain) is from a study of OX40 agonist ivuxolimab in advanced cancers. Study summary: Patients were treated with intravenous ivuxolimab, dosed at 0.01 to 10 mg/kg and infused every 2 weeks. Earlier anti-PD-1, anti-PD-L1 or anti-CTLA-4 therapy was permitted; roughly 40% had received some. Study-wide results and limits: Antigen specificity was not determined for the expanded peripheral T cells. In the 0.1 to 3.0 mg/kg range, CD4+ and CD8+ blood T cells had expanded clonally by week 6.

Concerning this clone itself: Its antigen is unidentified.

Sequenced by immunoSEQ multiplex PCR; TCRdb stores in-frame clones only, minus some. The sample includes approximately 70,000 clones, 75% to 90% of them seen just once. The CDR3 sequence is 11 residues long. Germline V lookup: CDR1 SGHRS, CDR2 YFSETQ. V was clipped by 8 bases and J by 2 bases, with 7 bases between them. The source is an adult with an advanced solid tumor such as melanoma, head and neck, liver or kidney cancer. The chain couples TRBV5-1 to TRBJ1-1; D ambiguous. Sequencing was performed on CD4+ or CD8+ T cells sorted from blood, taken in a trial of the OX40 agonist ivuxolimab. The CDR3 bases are TGCGCCAGTAGAATTAACACTGAAGCTTTCTTT. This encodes CASRINTEAFF.